These 18 T cell receptor beta chains were all obtained from the same sample, sequenced in a study of control samples from healthy donors and cancer patients. Clones were read by immunoSEQ multiplex PCR, and TCRdb kept only the in-frame ones, dropping some. The data hold 90,000 to 100,000 clones, with about 88% observed a single time. The sequencing input was blood. Source of these receptors: a woman aged 70 to 79 in good health.

The genes are TRBV7-2 and TRBJ1-6; no reliable D call. CDR1 SGHTA and CDR2 FQGNSA come from the germline V gene. The CDR3 covers 15 residues. Trimming pared 2 bases from V and 5 bases from J, leaving 10 bases between. This CDR3 reads CASSLITANNSPLHF. The CDR3 DNA reads TGTGCCAGCAGCTTAATCACAGCGAATAATTCACCCCTCCACTTT.

This chain links TRBV6-5 with TRBJ1-1; D is unresolved. CDR3 length: 13 residues. V was cut by 2 bases and J by 2 bases, with 6 bases left in between. In germline, CDR1 is MNHEY, CDR2 SVGAGI. CDR3 coding DNA: TGTGCCAGCAGTTACGGGCCAAACACTGAAGCTTTCTTT. Residues: CASSYGPNTEAFF.

The V call is TRBV5-4, the J call TRBJ1-2; 8 bases are a match to TRBD1. The CDR3 runs 13 residues. The germline V gene has CDR1 SGHNT and CDR2 YYREEE (reference sequence). V was clipped by 4 bases and J by 3 bases; unmatched bases: 2. The chain's CDR3 is CASSPDRDYGYTF. The CDR3 DNA follows: TGTGCCAGCAGCCCGGACAGGGACTATGGCTACACCTTC.

The V call is TRBV19, the J call TRBJ2-3; 8 bases agree with TRBD2. CDR1 LNHDA and CDR2 SQIVND come from the germline V gene (reference sequence). V lost 6 bases and J lost 14; bases outside the gene matches: 13. This CDR3 is 13 amino acids long. CDR3 sequence: CASSTRTSLGRYF. The CDR3 nucleotides read TGTGCCAGTAGCACACGGACTAGCCTGGGAAGGTATTTT.

This CDR3 is CAWSPGLGLEQYF. In DNA form, the CDR3 reads TGTGCCTGGAGCCCGGGACTAGGGCTCGAGCAGTACTTC. The J gene is TRBJ2-7, the V gene TRBV30; 8 positions match TRBD2. CDR3 length equals 13 residues. J gave up 6 bases and V 3 bases, and 7 bases lay outside the gene matches. Germline lookup yields CDR1 GTSNPN and CDR2 SVGIG (reference sequence).

The chain employs TRBV5-6 and TRBJ2-1; D is unresolved. This CDR3 contains 15 residues. The germline V gene encodes CDR1 SGHDT and CDR2 YYEEEE. V was shortened by 3 bases and J by 4 bases, with 14 bases between the two germline ends. This CDR3 reads CASSSSRRRYNEQFF. CDR3 DNA: TGTGCCAGCAGCTCCTCCCGTCGTCGGTACAATGAGCAGTTCTTC.

The chain joins TRBV12-3 or TRBV12-4 to TRBJ1-3, with D hard to call. V lost 6 bases and J lost 0, with 6 bases in between. The CDR3 spans 13 residues. As DNA, the CDR3 is TGTGCCAGCAGCCAGTCCTCTGGAAACACCATATATTTT. Protein sequence: CASSQSSGNTIYF.

V gene TRBV28 combines with J gene TRBJ2-2; D unresolved. Germline lookup yields CDR1 MDHEN and CDR2 SYDVKM. The V end lost 4 bases, the J end lost 0 bases, and 9 bases lay between the germline ends. The CDR3 runs 15 residues. CDR3 loop: CASSSDLSNTGELFF. For the CDR3, the DNA is TGTGCCAGCAGTTCGGACCTCTCGAACACCGGGGAGCTGTTTTTT.

J is TRBJ1-2 and V is TRBV9; D is unclear. Germline V gene data show CDR1 as SGDLS and CDR2 as YYNGEE. CDR3 length: 14 amino acids. The ends were cut back, 1 base at V and 4 bases at J, with 11 bases in the middle. The CDR3 coding sequence is TGTGCCAGCAGCGTATCGGGTGGGAGCTATGGCTACACCTTC. This codes for CASSVSGGSYGYTF.

This sequence joins TRBV20-1 and TRBJ2-3; D is perhaps TRBD2 (6 bases). Germline values: CDR1 DFQATT, CDR2 SNEGSKA (reference sequence). Trimming shortened V by 3 bases and J by 1 base, and 14 bases separated the two germline ends. The CDR3 spans 15 residues. DNA of the CDR3: TGCAGTGCTAGTGGGCCGTGGGGGGGCACAGATACGCAGTATTTT. Amino acid sequence: CSASGPWGGTDTQYF.

J is TRBJ2-6 and V is TRBV24-1; the D call may be TRBD1 or TRBD2 (5 bases each). Trimming shortened V by 5 bases and J by 1 base, and 14 bases separated the two germline ends. Per the germline V gene, CDR1 is KGHDR and CDR2 is SFDVKD. The CDR3 is made up of 17 amino acids. The CDR3 here is CATSARDGKSGANVLTF. CDR3 sequence (DNA): TGTGCCACCAGTGCCCGGGACGGGAAGTCTGGGGCCAACGTCCTGACTTTC.

The chain is built from TRBV30 and TRBJ2-6, with D unclear. The CDR3 has 14 amino acids. V was pared by 3 bases and J by 0 bases, with 6 bases between. Germline V CDR1 and CDR2: GTSNPN, SVGIG (reference sequence). The CDR3 is CAWRLYSGANVLTF. As DNA, the CDR3 is TGTGCCTGGAGGTTGTACTCTGGGGCCAACGTCCTGACTTTC. The complete variable domain, with remaining parts taken from reference TRBV30 and TRBJ2-6, reads SQTIHQWPATLVQPVGSPLSLECTVEGTSNPNLYWYRQAAGRGLQLLFYSVGIGQISSEVPQNLSASRPQDRQFILSSKKLLLSDSGFYLCAWRLYSGANVLTFGAGSRLTVL.

This clone was seen only a few times. The rearrangement joins TRBV29-1 to TRBJ1-1; no definite D call. Germline V CDR1 and CDR2: SQVTM, ANQGSEA. The CDR3 runs 13 residues. V lost 2 bases, J lost 2 bases, and 9 bases lay in between. The CDR3 DNA follows: TGCAGCGTTGAACTAGGTTTCAACACTGAAGCTTTCTTT. Translating it yields CSVELGFNTEAFF. The whole variable domain, remainder taken from reference TRBV29-1 and TRBJ1-1, is SAVISQKPSRDICQRGTSLTIQCQVDSQVTMMFWYRQQPGQSLTLIATANQGSEATYESGFVIDKFPISRPNLTFSTLTVSNMSPEDSSIYLCSVELGFNTEAFFGQGTRLTVV.

The chain has TRBV7-2 and TRBJ1-6; 7 nucleotides match TRBD1. Unmatched junction bases numbered 8, after V lost 5 bases and J lost 4 bases. This CDR3 has 16 amino acids. Germline assignment: CDR1 SGHTA and CDR2 FQGNSA. The CDR3 nucleotides read TGTGCCAGCAGCCCCCGGGGGACAGCATATAATTCACCCCTCCACTTT. Translated: CASSPRGTAYNSPLHF.

In DNA form, the CDR3 reads TGTGCCAGCAGCCCGGACAGTGGCTACACCTTC. This translates into CASSPDSGYTF. V and J are TRBV2 and TRBJ1-2; D is perhaps TRBD1 (6 bases). Germline V gene lookup returns CDR1 SNHLY and CDR2 FYNNEI. V lost 6 bases to trimming and J lost 7 bases, with 9 bases between them. The CDR3 sequence is 11 residues long. The entire variable domain, with the rest obtained from reference TRBV2 and TRBJ1-2, is as follows: EPEVTQTPSHQVTQMGQEVILRCVPISNHLYFYWYRQILGQKVEFLVSFYNNEISEKSEIFDDQFSVERPDGSNFTLKIRSTKLEDSAMYFCASSPDSGYTFGSGTRLTVV.

This clone appeared a few times. Here the CDR3 omits its conserved ending phenylalanine or tryptophan, so a read error is the likely source. Because the CDR3's place on the DNA is in doubt, the DNA is left out and the CDR3 is given as listed by TCRdb. The V gene is TRBV28, the J gene TRBJ1-2; TRBD1 was called by the table and not checked on the DNA. The CDR3 is 13 amino acids long, termini counted. CDR1 is MDHEN, CDR2 SYDVKM, per germline. CDR3 loop: CASRRPPQGARTP.

The table lists this clone with a few counts. CDR3 nucleotides: TGTGCCAGTAGTGTACGGACAGGGGGCGCCTACAATGAGCAGTTCTTC. Its translation: CASSVRTGGAYNEQFF. The rearrangement links TRBV19 to TRBJ2-1; 11 bases agree with TRBD1. Germline-derived CDR1 and CDR2 are LNHDA and SQIVND (reference sequence). J lost 2 bases, V lost 5 bases, and 5 bases had no gene match. CDR3 length: 16 amino acids.

The CDR3 is CASSELNEQFF. The CDR3, as DNA: TGTGCCAGCAGTGAATTGAATGAGCAGTTCTTC. The chain recombines TRBV6-1 with TRBJ2-1; D remains ambiguous. The length of the CDR3 is 11 residues. V lost 2 bases and J 7 bases, leaving 3 bases between the germline ends. Germline CDR1 and CDR2: MNHNS and SASEGT.